One sample yielded the 27 T cell receptor beta chains listed below, sequenced in a study of blood T cell repertoires in COVID-19. TCRdb's copy holds only in-frame clones and misses some; the assay was immunoSEQ multiplex PCR. The sample has over 70,000 clones; more than 85% are singletons. The source material was peripheral blood. The receptors shown here come from a human donor with active COVID-19. The donor label of this sample is uncertain.

The gene calls are TRBV28 and TRBJ1-2; D not resolved. Germline loops: CDR1 MDHEN, CDR2 SYDVKM. The CDR3 covers 14 residues. V lost 3 bases to trimming and J lost 8 bases, with 16 bases between them. Written as DNA, the CDR3 is TGTGCCAGCAGTTTGATGCAGCGGTCGGGGGGCTACACCTTC. Translated: CASSLMQRSGGYTF.

This chain connects TRBV6-4 to TRBJ1-1, with 8 bases that match TRBD1. The germline gives CDR1 MRHNA, CDR2 SNTAGT. CDR3 length equals 14 residues. The V and J ends lost 4 bases and 4 bases, in that order; junction bases with no gene match: 5. The CDR3 loop is CASSVTDRATEAFF. In nucleotides, the CDR3 is TGTGCCAGCAGTGTCACGGACAGGGCCACTGAAGCTTTCTTT.

The chain combines TRBV5-1 with TRBJ1-2, with D uncertain. V was trimmed by 4 bases and J by 2 bases, leaving 12 bases between them. The CDR3 runs 14 residues. Germline loops: CDR1 SGHRS, CDR2 YFSETQ. The chain's CDR3 is CASSPFLENYGYTF. The CDR3 coding sequence is TGCGCCAGCAGCCCTTTTTTAGAGAACTATGGCTACACCTTC.

The chain combines TRBV7-8 with TRBJ1-2; D gene ambiguous. Trimming pared 5 bases from V and 0 bases from J, leaving 13 bases between. The CDR3 is 15 amino acids. Germline V gene data show CDR1 as SGHVS and CDR2 as FQNEAQ. The CDR3 coding sequence is TGTGCCAGCAGCACCCACAGTAGAACTAACTATGGCTACACCTTC. It translates to CASSTHSRTNYGYTF.

The genes are TRBV9 and TRBJ1-1; unclear D gene. The germline gives CDR1 SGDLS, CDR2 YYNGEE. The CDR3 totals 15 residues. Deletions cut 0 bases from V and 0 bases from J, with 9 bases between. CDR3 residues: CASSVGAAMNTEAFF. The CDR3 DNA follows: TGTGCCAGCAGCGTAGGAGCCGCAATGAACACTGAAGCTTTCTTT.

The rearrangement joins TRBV7-7 to TRBJ2-1, with no clear D. Trimming took 1 base from V and 5 from J, leaving 6 bases between them. CDR1 is SSHAT, CDR2 FNYEAQ, per germline (reference sequence). The CDR3 has 13 residues. The CDR3 region has the DNA TGTGCCAGCAGCTTAGTAGCCGACAATGAGCAGTTCTTC. This translates into CASSLVADNEQFF.

This chain joins TRBV2 and TRBJ1-5; D is uncertain. V lost 2 bases and J 5 bases, leaving 13 bases between the germline ends. The CDR3 is made up of 15 amino acids. Germline V gives CDR1 SNHLY, CDR2 FYNNEI. The CDR3 DNA follows: TGTGCCAGCAGTGAACGGCAGCCGACTTATCAGCCCCAGCATTTT. Translating it yields CASSERQPTYQPQHF.

The chain joins TRBV5-1 to TRBJ1-2; no reliable D call. Germline V gene sequence: CDR1 SGHRS, CDR2 YFSETQ. V lost 5 bases and J lost 3, with 8 bases in between. The CDR3 has 12 residues. The DNA of the CDR3 is TGCGCCAGCAGTTCCCAGGACTATGGCTACACCTTC. Protein: CASSSQDYGYTF.

This chain links TRBV5-4 with TRBJ2-3; 11 positions agree with TRBD2. Germline values: CDR1 SGHNT, CDR2 YYREEE (reference sequence). The junction had 3 bases not matched to a gene; V was cut back by 5 bases and J by 1 base. CDR3 size: 15 residues. CDR3 sequence: CASRLLAGGTDTQYF. CDR3 bases: TGTGCCAGCAGGCTACTAGCGGGAGGCACAGATACGCAGTATTTT.

The V call is TRBV6-1, the J call TRBJ2-5; TRBD2 agrees at 7 bases. CDR3 length: 15 amino acids. The V segment lost 1 base and the J segment 2 bases; nucleotides outside the gene matches: 4. The germline gives CDR1 MNHNS, CDR2 SASEGT. The CDR3 sequence: CASSEETGGQETQYF. The CDR3 coding sequence is TGTGCCAGCAGTGAAGAAACGGGGGGACAAGAGACCCAGTACTTC.

CDR3 residues: CASSLGGGQEQFF. The CDR3 DNA follows: TGTGCCAGCAGTTTAGGCGGGGGGCAAGAGCAGTTCTTC. The chain links TRBV12-3 or TRBV12-4 to TRBJ2-1, with 8 nucleotides matching TRBD2. V shed 1 base and J 10 bases; nucleotides not matched to a gene: 3. The CDR3 spans 13 residues.

A few counts support this clone. The chain carries TRBV27 and TRBJ1-6, with D possibly being TRBD1 (6 bases). The V and J ends lost 2 bases and 7 bases respectively, with 15 bases between them. The CDR3 spans 16 residues. CDR1 is MNHEY, CDR2 SMNVEV, per germline (reference sequence). The CDR3: CASSLIGGQGNSPLHF. The DNA of the CDR3 is TGTGCCAGCAGTTTAATCGGGGGGCAGGGGAATTCACCCCTCCACTTT.

The chain combines TRBV12-5 with TRBJ2-1, with D possibly being TRBD2 (6 bases). The germline V gene encodes CDR1 LGHNT and CDR2 FRNRAP. Trimming stripped 0 bases from V and 9 bases from J, with 12 bases between. The CDR3 extends over 14 amino acids. The CDR3 nucleotides read TGTGCTAGTGGTTTGGTTTCAATGGGGGGTGAGCAGTTCTTC. Encoded protein: CASGLVSMGGEQFF.

J is TRBJ1-4 and V is TRBV15; D is ambiguous. The V end lost 0 bases, the J end lost 0 bases, and 8 bases lay between the germline ends. CDR3 length: 16 amino acids. Germline V lookup: CDR1 LNHNV, CDR2 YYDKDF (reference sequence). In DNA form, the CDR3 reads TGTGCCACCAGCAGAGATAGAGCTGCAACTAATGAAAAACTGTTTTTT. This translates into CATSRDRAATNEKLFF.

The chain has TRBV6-5 and TRBJ1-2, with 7 bases aligning to TRBD1. This CDR3 has 15 amino acids. CDR1 is MNHEY and CDR2 is SVGAGI in the germline V gene. With V trimmed by 7 bases and J by 5 bases, 13 bases remained unmatched. CDR3 amino acids: CASTEQGTPRYGYTF. The CDR3 nucleotides are TGTGCCAGCACCGAACAGGGGACCCCAAGGTATGGCTACACCTTC.

The chain carries TRBV7-8 and TRBJ1-4; TRBD1 matches 7 bases. V shed 6 bases, J shed 0 bases, and the junction held 7 bases outside the gene matches. The CDR3 loop spans 16 amino acids. Germline values: CDR1 SGHVS, CDR2 FQNEAQ. CDR3 sequence (DNA): TGTGCCAGCAGGACAGGGCCGGTTGCAACTAATGAAAAACTGTTTTTT. Protein product: CASRTGPVATNEKLFF.

The rearrangement uses TRBV7-8 and TRBJ1-2; TRBD1 might be the D (5 bases). The germline V gene has CDR1 SGHVS and CDR2 FQNEAQ. The length of the CDR3 is 14 residues. V was trimmed by 4 bases and J by 3 bases, leaving 12 bases between them. In DNA, the CDR3 is TGTGCCAGCAGCTCGCGGGACGGGGACTATGGCTACACCTTC. Its protein is CASSSRDGDYGYTF.

The rearrangement joins TRBV5-1 to TRBJ1-4; no definite D call. The CDR3 consists of 15 residues. Deletions cut 2 bases from V and 6 bases from J, with 14 bases between. Germline CDR1 is SGHRS and CDR2 is YFSETQ. This CDR3 is CASSFAGGRDEKLFF. The CDR3 region has the DNA TGCGCCAGCAGCTTTGCGGGCGGTCGGGATGAAAAACTGTTTTTT.

The chain couples TRBV7-9 to TRBJ2-5, with TRBD1 matching over 12 bases. The CDR3 is 15 residues long. Trimming cost V 8 bases and J 1 base; bases outside gene matches: 5. Germline V gene lookup returns CDR1 SEHNR and CDR2 FQNEAQ (reference sequence). CDR3 coding DNA: TGTGCCAGCGGGACAGGGGGCCTAATCCAAGAGACCCAGTACTTC. This codes for CASGTGGLIQETQYF.

The gene calls are TRBV6-4 and TRBJ1-1; D might be TRBD1 (5 bases). V lost 4 bases to trimming and J lost 4 bases, with 13 bases between them. The CDR3 consists of 14 residues. The germline V gene encodes CDR1 MRHNA and CDR2 SNTAGT. This CDR3 reads CASSATGGSTEAFF. The CDR3 DNA is TGTGCCAGCAGTGCTACAGGCGGGAGCACTGAAGCTTTCTTT.

This chain connects TRBV7-9 to TRBJ1-2; a possible D gene is TRBD1 (5 bases). The V and J ends lost 1 base and 6 bases respectively, with 12 bases between them. The CDR3 totals 14 residues. The germline V gene encodes CDR1 SEHNR and CDR2 FQNEAQ (reference sequence). CDR3 nucleotide sequence: TGTGCCAGCAGCTTAGTCGGCAGGGAAAATGGCTACACCTTC. Translated: CASSLVGRENGYTF. Full variable domain (rest looked up from reference TRBV7-9 and TRBJ1-2): DTGVSQNPRHKITKRGQNVTFRCDPISEHNRLYWYRQTLGQGPEFLTYFQNEAQLEKSRLLSDRFSAERPKGSFSTLEIQRTEQGDSAMYLCASSLVGRENGYTFGSGTRLTVV.

The CDR3 reads CASSLGTARSGNTIYF. Written as DNA, the CDR3 is TGTGCCAGCAGCTTAGGGACAGCTCGCTCTGGAAACACCATATATTTT. V usage is TRBV7-8 and J usage is TRBJ1-3; tentative D call: TRBD1 (6 bases). The CDR3 runs 16 residues. CDR1 and CDR2 from the germline V gene are SGHVS and FQNEAQ. V was shortened by 1 base and J by 0 bases, with 10 bases between the two germline ends. The variable domain in full, with the rest retrieved from reference TRBV7-8 and TRBJ1-3, is GAGVSQSPRYKVAKRGQDVALRCDPISGHVSLFWYQQALGQGPEFLTYFQNEAQLDKSGLPSDRFFAERPEGSVSTLKIQRTQQEDSAVYLCASSLGTARSGNTIYFGEGSWLTVV.

The chain joins TRBV7-3 to TRBJ2-5; D is perhaps TRBD1 (5 bases). This CDR3 comprises 14 residues. Germline CDR1 and CDR2: SGHTA and FQGTGA. The V and J ends lost 5 bases and 5 bases respectively, with 15 bases between them. The CDR3 protein is CASSPDSYWETQYF. CDR3 DNA: TGTGCCAGCAGCCCTGACAGCTACTGGGAGACCCAGTACTTC.

This chain joins TRBV9 and TRBJ2-3, with D hard to call. V lost 0 bases and J 4 bases, leaving 9 bases between the germline ends. The germline gives CDR1 SGDLS, CDR2 YYNGEE. The CDR3 contains 14 residues. The CDR3 reads CASSVAPLSDTQYF. As DNA, the CDR3 is TGTGCCAGCAGCGTAGCTCCACTCTCAGATACGCAGTATTTT.

V gene TRBV7-7 combines with J gene TRBJ2-5; the match to TRBD2 covers 7 bases. Trimming at V came to 5 bases and at J to 0 bases, leaving 9 bases not matched to a gene. There are 16 residues in the CDR3. Germline CDR1 and CDR2: SSHAT and FNYEAQ (reference sequence). This CDR3 is CASSRPHGTNQETQYF. CDR3 in DNA: TGTGCCAGCAGCAGGCCTCATGGGACTAACCAAGAGACCCAGTACTTC.

This clone was detected only once. The rearrangement joins TRBV21-1 to TRBJ2-3; the table assigns TRBD2, which was not confirmed against the DNA. TRBV21-1 is designated a pseudogene. This CDR3 region has 21 residues. CDR3 sequence reads: CASSKLLGTSGGALDTDTQYF. CDR3 sequence (DNA): TGTGCCAGCAGCAAACTCCTGGGGACTAGCGGGGGGGCCTTGGACACAGATACGCAGTATTTT.

This sequence joins TRBV28 and TRBJ1-2; D is undetermined. Trimming stripped 7 bases from V and 4 bases from J, with 13 bases between. The CDR3 spans 13 residues. Per germline, CDR1 MDHEN and CDR2 SYDVKM. The DNA of the CDR3 is TGTGCCAGCAAGCGCCCGATACTCTATGGCTACACCTTC. It codes for CASKRPILYGYTF.